The rows below give T cell receptor beta chains drawn from one sample of a study of cytomegalovirus exposure and HLA in healthy donors. Libraries were prepared by immunoSEQ multiplex PCR; TCRdb keeps only in-frame clonotypes and omits some of them. The table has tens of thousands of clones, approximately 81% seen once; the top ten hold approximately 21%. The sequencing sample was made of PBMCs. The receptors come from a woman in her 30s in good health and CMV-seropositive. CDR3s include the opening cysteine and the closing phenylalanine or tryptophan. Fields, in order: clone size, J gene, V gene, D gene, CDR3 protein, CDR3 DNA. D genes are given only for firm matches. Clone size is shown for a subset of rows, as once, few, many or a class of expanded clone.

-	TRBJ2-7	TRBV2	TRBD2	CASSTGTTGYEQYF	TGTGCCAGCAGCACCGGGACTACGGGATACGAGCAGTACTTC
-	TRBJ2-1	TRBV7-9	-	CASSSRGSNNEQFF	TGTGCCAGCAGCTCAAGGGGGTCTAACAATGAGCAGTTCTTC
-	TRBJ2-6	TRBV28	-	CASTTGLASGANVLTF	TGTGCCAGCACCACAGGTCTCGCGTCTGGGGCCAACGTCCTGACTTTC
once	TRBJ1-2	TRBV30	-	CAWSAGVGYTF	TGTGCCTGGAGTGCAGGTGTTGGCTACACCTTC
-	TRBJ2-5	TRBV30	TRBD1	CAWSVGQGGETQYF	TGTGCCTGGAGTGTAGGACAGGGGGGGGAGACCCAGTACTTC
-	TRBJ1-1	TRBV6-5	-	CASSSTVNTEAFF	TGTGCCAGCAGTTCGACAGTGAACACTGAAGCTTTCTTT
-	TRBJ1-2	TRBV5-1	-	CASSLAAAGAHYGYTF	TGCGCCAGCAGCTTGGCCGCGGCAGGGGCTCACTATGGCTACACCTTC
-	TRBJ2-1	TRBV6-1	TRBD2	CASTSGAYNEQFF	TGTGCCAGCACTAGCGGGGCCTACAATGAGCAGTTCTTC
-	TRBJ2-1	TRBV7-3	-	CASSLTEGDRGEQFF	TGTGCCAGCAGCTTAACTGAAGGCGATCGGGGTGAGCAGTTCTTC
-	TRBJ1-1	TRBV5-4	-	CASSLRITGGRGTEAFF	TGTGCCAGCAGCTTGCGTATTACAGGTGGGAGGGGCACTGAAGCTTTCTTT
-	TRBJ2-5	TRBV28	-	CASSLHVQIKTQYF	TGTGCCAGCAGCTTACATGTTCAGATTAAGACCCAGTACTTC
-	TRBJ2-5	TRBV6-5	TRBD2	CASSKGLAGLETQYF	TGTGCCAGCAGTAAGGGACTAGCGGGACTAGAGACCCAGTACTTC
few	TRBJ1-2	TRBV2	-	CASREQENYGYTF	TGTGCCAGCAGGGAACAGGAAAACTATGGCTACACCTTC
few	TRBJ2-2	TRBV9	TRBD2	CASSVEGTINTGELFF	TGTGCCAGCAGCGTAGAGGGGACTATTAACACCGGGGAGCTGTTTTTT
few	TRBJ1-5	TRBV7-8	TRBD1	CASNLQGNQPQHF	TGTGCCAGCAATCTACAGGGGAATCAGCCCCAGCATTTT
-	TRBJ1-1	TRBV28	-	CASRTGQRTFF	TGTGCCAGCAGGACCGGACAGAGGACTTTCTTT
few	TRBJ2-7	TRBV6-5	TRBD1	CASRGTGGSYEQYF	TGTGCCAGCAGGGGGACAGGGGGCAGCTACGAGCAGTACTTC
-	TRBJ2-7	TRBV6-5	-	CASSYSFGKGYEQYF	TGTGCCAGCAGTTACTCTTTCGGGAAGGGTTACGAGCAGTACTTC
-	TRBJ1-2	TRBV7-9	-	CASSLEGGFYGYTF	TGTGCCAGCAGCTTAGAGGGAGGCTTCTATGGCTACACCTTC
once	TRBJ2-4	TRBV30	-	CAWSAGGWVAKNIQYF	TGTGCCTGGAGTGCTGGGGGCTGGGTAGCCAAAAACATTCAGTACTTC
-	TRBJ1-2	TRBV7-8	-	CASSPTGGIPYGYTF	TGTGCCAGCAGCCCCACCGGGGGAATACCTTATGGCTACACCTTC
-	TRBJ1-1	TRBV7-9	-	CASSLALGGTEAFF	TGTGCCAGCAGCTTAGCGCTCGGGGGAACTGAAGCTTTCTTT
-	TRBJ2-7	TRBV28	-	CASSLGLPSSYEQYF	TGTGCCAGCAGTTTAGGACTTCCGAGCTCCTACGAGCAGTACTTC
-	TRBJ2-1	TRBV29-1	TRBD2	CSVSGLAGLNEQFF	TGCAGCGTTTCCGGACTAGCGGGCCTCAATGAGCAGTTCTTC
-	TRBJ1-1	TRBV27	TRBD1	CASSPPTGSEAFF	TGTGCCAGCAGTCCCCCGACAGGGTCTGAAGCTTTCTTT
-	TRBJ2-1	TRBV28	-	CASTQVPAPADEQFF	TGTGCCAGCACCCAGGTGCCCGCCCCAGCCGATGAGCAGTTCTTC
-	TRBJ2-7	TRBV6-5	-	CASRGEVATYEQYF	TGTGCCAGCCGCGGGGAGGTCGCAACCTACGAGCAGTACTTC
-	TRBJ2-7	TRBV28	-	CASTKQGYEQYF	TGTGCCAGCACCAAACAGGGCTACGAGCAGTACTTC
-	TRBJ1-2	TRBV9	TRBD1	CASSEGPGQYYGYTF	TGTGCCAGCAGCGAAGGACCGGGACAGTACTATGGCTACACCTTC
-	TRBJ2-7	TRBV10-2	TRBD1	CASSSLQGYEQYF	TGCGCCAGCAGTTCACTACAGGGGTACGAGCAGTACTTC
few	TRBJ1-1	TRBV19	-	CASSIDRTRNTEAFF	TGTGCCAGTAGTATCGACAGGACGCGGAACACTGAAGCTTTCTTT
-	TRBJ1-6	TRBV6-5	TRBD1	CASSLAGGMNSPLHF	TGTGCCAGCAGTTTGGCAGGGGGAATGAATTCACCCCTCCACTTT
-	TRBJ2-7	TRBV20-1	-	CSARLVDEQYF	TGCAGTGCGAGACTAGTTGACGAGCAGTACTTC
-	TRBJ1-2	TRBV28	-	CASSLAGKQSGYTF	TGTGCCAGCAGTTTGGCAGGGAAGCAATCAGGCTACACCTTC
-	TRBJ1-4	TRBV5-1	-	CASSSTLTSTEKLFF	TGCGCCAGCAGCTCTACACTGACAAGCACTGAAAAACTGTTTTTT
-	TRBJ1-1	TRBV18	-	CASSPPGGAPNTEAFF	TGTGCCAGCTCACCCCCCGGGGGGGCCCCGAACACTGAAGCTTTCTTT
-	TRBJ2-2	TRBV30	TRBD2	CAWSLNRGGGSSPGELFF	TGTGCCTGGAGTCTCAACCGGGGGGGCGGGAGTAGCCCCGGGGAGCTGTTTTTT
-	TRBJ2-6	TRBV30	TRBD2	CAWRGGLAGVVGANVLTF	TGTGCCTGGAGGGGGGGACTAGCGGGAGTGGTAGGGGCCAACGTCCTGACTTTC
-	TRBJ2-1	TRBV6-6	TRBD2	CASSYSGSVANEQFF	TGTGCCAGCAGTTATAGCGGGAGCGTCGCAAATGAGCAGTTCTTC
-	TRBJ1-1	TRBV29-1	-	CSVEALKLNTEAFF	TGCAGCGTTGAAGCCCTAAAATTGAACACTGAAGCTTTCTTT
once	TRBJ2-1	TRBV10-1	TRBD2	CASSERGLASYNEQFF	TGCGCCAGCAGTGAAAGAGGACTAGCGAGTTACAATGAGCAGTTCTTC
-	TRBJ2-5	TRBV5-8	TRBD2	CASSTGLGAETQYF	TGTGCCAGCAGCACCGGACTAGGGGCTGAGACCCAGTACTTC
-	TRBJ2-7	TRBV9	-	CASSVGRLHTNYEQYF	TGTGCCAGCAGCGTAGGAAGACTCCACACGAACTACGAGCAGTACTTC
-	TRBJ2-7	TRBV30	TRBD1	CAWSVYARGQYEQYF	TGTGCCTGGAGTGTCTACGCCAGGGGGCAATACGAGCAGTACTTC
-	TRBJ1-4	TRBV7-2	-	CASSLGGVGNEKLFF	TGTGCCAGCAGCTTGGGCGGGGTAGGGAATGAAAAACTGTTTTTT